The subject of this entry is one T cell receptor (beta chain). The data originate from a study of technical replicates of blood from a handful of donors. Clones were read by immunoSEQ multiplex PCR, and TCRdb kept only the in-frame ones, dropping some. Of over 60,000 clones in the sample, 93% were seen once. The CDR3 spans 17 residues. The germline V gene encodes CDR1 SGHNT and CDR2 YENEEA. J gave up 5 bases and V 3 bases, and 13 bases lay outside the gene matches. Sequencing was carried out using T cells isolated from PBMCs. The chain recombines TRBV11-3 with TRBJ2-1; 7 nucleotides agree with TRBD2. The sequence derives from a human donor in good health. DNA of the CDR3: TGTGCCAGCAGCTTTCTGGCGGGAGCGCGGGGCCACAATGAGCAGTTCTTC. Translating gives CASSFLAGARGHNEQFF.